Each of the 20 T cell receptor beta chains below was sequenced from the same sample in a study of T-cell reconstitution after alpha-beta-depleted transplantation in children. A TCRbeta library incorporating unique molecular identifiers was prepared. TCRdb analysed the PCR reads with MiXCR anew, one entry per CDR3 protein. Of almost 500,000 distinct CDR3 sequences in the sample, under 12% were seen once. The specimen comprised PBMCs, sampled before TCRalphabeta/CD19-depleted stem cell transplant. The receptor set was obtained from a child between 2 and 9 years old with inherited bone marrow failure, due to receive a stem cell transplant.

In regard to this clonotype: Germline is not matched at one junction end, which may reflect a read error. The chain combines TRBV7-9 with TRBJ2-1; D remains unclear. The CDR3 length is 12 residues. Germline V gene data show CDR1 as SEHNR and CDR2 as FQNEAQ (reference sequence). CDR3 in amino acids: CASSLLWNEQLF. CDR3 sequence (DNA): TGTGCCAGCAGCTTATTGTGGAATGAGCAGCTCTTC.

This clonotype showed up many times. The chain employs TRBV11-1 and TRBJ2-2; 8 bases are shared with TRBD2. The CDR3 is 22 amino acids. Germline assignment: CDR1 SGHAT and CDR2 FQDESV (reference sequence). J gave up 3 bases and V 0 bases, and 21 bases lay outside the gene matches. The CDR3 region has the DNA TGTGCCAGCAGCTTAGCCCCAAATTACGTCGGCAGCGGGAGATGGTACACCGGGGAGCTGTTTTTT. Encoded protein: CASSLAPNYVGSGRWYTGELFF.

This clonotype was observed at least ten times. The CDR3 coding sequence is TGTGCCAGCAACTGGGGACCACCCGGGGATACGCAGTATTTT. Protein product: CASNWGPPGDTQYF. V and J are TRBV28 and TRBJ2-3, with D tentatively TRBD1 or TRBD2 (5 bases each). The germline V gene encodes CDR1 MDHEN and CDR2 SYDVKM. The V end was cut by 7 bases, the J end by 6 bases, with 17 bases between. This CDR3 spans 14 amino acids.

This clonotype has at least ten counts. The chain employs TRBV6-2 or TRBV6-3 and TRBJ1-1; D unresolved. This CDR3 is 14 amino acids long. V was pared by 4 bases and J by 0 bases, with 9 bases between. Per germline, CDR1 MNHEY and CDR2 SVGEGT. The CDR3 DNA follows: TGTGCCAGCAGTTTCCTTCACTTGAACACTGAAGCTTTCTTT. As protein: CASSFLHLNTEAFF.

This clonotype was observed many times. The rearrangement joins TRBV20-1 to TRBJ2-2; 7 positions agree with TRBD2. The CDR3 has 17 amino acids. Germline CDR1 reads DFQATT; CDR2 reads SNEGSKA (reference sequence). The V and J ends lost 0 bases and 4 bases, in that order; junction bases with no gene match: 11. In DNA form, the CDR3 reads TGCAGTGCTAGAGATCCGGGCGGGAGTCGGGGCACCGGGGAGCTGTTTTTT. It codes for CSARDPGGSRGTGELFF.

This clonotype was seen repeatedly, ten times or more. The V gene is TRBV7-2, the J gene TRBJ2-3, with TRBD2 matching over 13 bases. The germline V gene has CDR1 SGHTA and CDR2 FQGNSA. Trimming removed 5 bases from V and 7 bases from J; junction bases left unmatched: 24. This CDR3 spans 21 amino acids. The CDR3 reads CASSDPLPGAGLAGDAYTQYF. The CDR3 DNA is TGTGCCAGCAGCGATCCCCTCCCGGGGGCAGGACTAGCGGGAGACGCGTATACGCAGTATTTT.

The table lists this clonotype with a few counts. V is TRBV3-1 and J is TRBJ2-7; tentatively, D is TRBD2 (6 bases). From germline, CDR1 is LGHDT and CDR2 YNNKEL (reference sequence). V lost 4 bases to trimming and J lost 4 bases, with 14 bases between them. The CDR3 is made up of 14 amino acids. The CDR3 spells CASSLRWGEYEQYF. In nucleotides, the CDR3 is TGTGCCAGCAGCCTACGGTGGGGGGAGTACGAGCAGTACTTC.

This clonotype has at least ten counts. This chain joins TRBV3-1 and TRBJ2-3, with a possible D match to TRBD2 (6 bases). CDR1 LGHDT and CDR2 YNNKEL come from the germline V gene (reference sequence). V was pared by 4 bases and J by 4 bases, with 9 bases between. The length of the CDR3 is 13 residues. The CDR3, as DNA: TGTGCCAGCAGCCGAGGGGAGGCAGATACGCAGTATTTT. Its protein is CASSRGEADTQYF.

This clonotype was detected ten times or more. CDR3 protein: CAWSVQVRSPLHF. The CDR3 DNA follows: TGTGCCTGGAGTGTACAGGTCCGTTCACCCCTCCACTTT. The V gene is TRBV30, the J gene TRBJ1-6, with D perhaps TRBD1 (5 bases). In germline, CDR1 is GTSNPN, CDR2 SVGIG (reference sequence). This CDR3 spans 13 amino acids. Deletions cut 0 bases from V and 9 bases from J, with 9 bases between.

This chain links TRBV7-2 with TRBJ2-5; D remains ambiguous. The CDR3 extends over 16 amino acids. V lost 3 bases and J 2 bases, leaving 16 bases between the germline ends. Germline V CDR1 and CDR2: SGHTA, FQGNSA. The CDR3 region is CASSLPPDAAQETQYF. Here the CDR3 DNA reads TGTGCCAGCAGCTTGCCCCCGGACGCCGCACAAGAGACCCAGTACTTC. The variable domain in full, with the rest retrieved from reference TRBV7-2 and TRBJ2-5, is GAGVSQSPSNKVTEKGKDVELRCDPISGHTALYWYRQSLGQGLEFLIYFQGNSAPDKSGLPSDRFSAERTGGSVSTLTIQRTQQEDSAVYLCASSLPPDAAQETQYFGPGTRLLVL.

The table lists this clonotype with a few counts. In DNA, the CDR3 is TGTGCCAGCAGCACGACTAGTCGGGTCACAGATACGCAGTATTTT. It translates to CASSTTSRVTDTQYF. The chain is built from TRBV5-6 and TRBJ2-3; the D gene is possibly TRBD2 (6 bases). With 4 bases removed from V and 2 bases from J, the gap between germline ends came to 14 bases. The CDR3 length is 15 residues. Germline values: CDR1 SGHDT, CDR2 YYEEEE. Using reference TRBV5-6 and TRBJ2-3 for the parts outside the CDR3, the full variable domain is DAGVTQSPTHLIKTRGQQVTLRCSPKSGHDTVSWYQQALGQGPQFIFQYYEEEERQRGNFPDRFSGHQFPNYSSELNVNALLLGDSALYLCASSTTSRVTDTQYFGPGTRLTVL.

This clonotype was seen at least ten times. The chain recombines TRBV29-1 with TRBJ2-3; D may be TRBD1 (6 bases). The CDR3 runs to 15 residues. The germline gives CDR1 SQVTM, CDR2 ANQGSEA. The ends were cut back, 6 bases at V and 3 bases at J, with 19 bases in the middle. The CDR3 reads CSVDGQYEWTDTQYF. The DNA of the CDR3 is TGCAGCGTGGACGGACAGTATGAGTGGACAGATACGCAGTATTTT.

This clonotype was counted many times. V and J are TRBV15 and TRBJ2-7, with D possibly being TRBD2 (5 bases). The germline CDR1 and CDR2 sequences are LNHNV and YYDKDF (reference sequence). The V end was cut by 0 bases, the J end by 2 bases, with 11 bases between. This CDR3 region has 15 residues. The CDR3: CATSRELVGAYEQYF. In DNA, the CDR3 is TGTGCCACCAGCAGAGAACTAGTCGGTGCCTACGAGCAGTACTTC.

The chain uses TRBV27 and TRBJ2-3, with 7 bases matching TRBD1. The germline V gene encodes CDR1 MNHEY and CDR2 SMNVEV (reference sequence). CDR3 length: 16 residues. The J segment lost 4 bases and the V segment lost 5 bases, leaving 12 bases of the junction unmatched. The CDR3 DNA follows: TGTGCCAGCAGTCCGTTTAACAGGGGTTTAGCAGATACGCAGTATTTT. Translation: CASSPFNRGLADTQYF.

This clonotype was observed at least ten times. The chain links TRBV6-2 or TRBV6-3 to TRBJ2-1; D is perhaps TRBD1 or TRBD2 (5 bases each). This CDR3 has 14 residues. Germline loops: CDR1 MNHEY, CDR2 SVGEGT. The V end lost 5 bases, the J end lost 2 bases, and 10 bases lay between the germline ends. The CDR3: CASSHRGPYNEQFF. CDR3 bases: TGTGCCAGCAGTCACCGGGGCCCCTACAATGAGCAGTTCTTC.

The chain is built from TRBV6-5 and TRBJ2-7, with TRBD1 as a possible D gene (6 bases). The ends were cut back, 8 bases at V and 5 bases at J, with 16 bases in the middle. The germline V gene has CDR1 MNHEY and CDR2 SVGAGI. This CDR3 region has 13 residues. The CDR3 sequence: CASVYQGSHEQYF. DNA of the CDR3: TGTGCCAGCGTTTATCAGGGGTCCCACGAGCAGTACTTC.

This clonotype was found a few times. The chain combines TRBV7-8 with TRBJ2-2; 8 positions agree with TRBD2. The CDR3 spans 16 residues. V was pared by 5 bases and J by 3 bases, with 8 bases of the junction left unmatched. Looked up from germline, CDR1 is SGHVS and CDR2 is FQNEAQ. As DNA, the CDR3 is TGTGCCAGCAGCCCGAGGGTGACTAGCGACACCGGGGAGCTGTTTTTT. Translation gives CASSPRVTSDTGELFF.

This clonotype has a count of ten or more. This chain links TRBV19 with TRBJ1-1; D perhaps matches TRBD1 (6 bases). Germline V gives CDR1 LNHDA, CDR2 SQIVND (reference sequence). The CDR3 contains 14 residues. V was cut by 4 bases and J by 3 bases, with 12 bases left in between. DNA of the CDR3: TGTGCCAGTAGTACAAGGACAGAATACACTGAAGCTTTCTTT. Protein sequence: CASSTRTEYTEAFF.

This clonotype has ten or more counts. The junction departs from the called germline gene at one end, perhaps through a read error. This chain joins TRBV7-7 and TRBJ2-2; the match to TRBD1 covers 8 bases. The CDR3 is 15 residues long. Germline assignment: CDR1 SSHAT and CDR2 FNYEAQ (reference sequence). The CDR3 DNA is TGTGCTAGCAGCCCCGGACAGGGGAACACCGGGGAGCTGTTTTTT. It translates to CASSPGQGNTGELFF.

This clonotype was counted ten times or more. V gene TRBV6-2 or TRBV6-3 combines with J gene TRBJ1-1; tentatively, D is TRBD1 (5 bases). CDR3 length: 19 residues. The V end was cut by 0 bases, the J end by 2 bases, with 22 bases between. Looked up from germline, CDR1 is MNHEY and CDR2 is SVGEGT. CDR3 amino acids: CASSYSIIGEIQANTEAFF. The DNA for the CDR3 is TGTGCCAGCAGTTACTCCATAATTGGGGAAATACAGGCTAACACTGAAGCTTTCTTT.